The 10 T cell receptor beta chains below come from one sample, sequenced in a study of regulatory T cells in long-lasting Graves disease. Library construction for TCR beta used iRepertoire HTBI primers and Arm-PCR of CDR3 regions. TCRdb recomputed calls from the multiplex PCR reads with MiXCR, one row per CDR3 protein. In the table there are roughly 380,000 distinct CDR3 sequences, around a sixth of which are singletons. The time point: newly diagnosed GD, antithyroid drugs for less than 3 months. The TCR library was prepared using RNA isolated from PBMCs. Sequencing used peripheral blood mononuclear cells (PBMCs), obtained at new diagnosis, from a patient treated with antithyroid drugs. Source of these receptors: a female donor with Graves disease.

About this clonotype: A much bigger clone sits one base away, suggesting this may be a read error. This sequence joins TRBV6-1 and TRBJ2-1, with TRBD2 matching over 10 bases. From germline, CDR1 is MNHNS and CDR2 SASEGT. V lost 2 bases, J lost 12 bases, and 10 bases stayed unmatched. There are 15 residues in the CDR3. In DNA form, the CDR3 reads TGTGCCAGCAGTGAAAGGGGAGCACGACTAGCGGGGCAGTTCTTC. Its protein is CASSERGARLAGQFF.

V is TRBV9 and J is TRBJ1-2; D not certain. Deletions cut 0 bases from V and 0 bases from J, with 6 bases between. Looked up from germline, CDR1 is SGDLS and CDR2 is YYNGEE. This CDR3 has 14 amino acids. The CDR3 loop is CASSVGGTNYGYTF. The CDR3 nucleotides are TGTGCCAGCAGCGTAGGAGGTACTAACTATGGCTACACCTTC. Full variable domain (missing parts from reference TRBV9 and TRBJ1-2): DSGVTQTPKHLITATGQRVTLRCSPRSGDLSVYWYQQSLDQGLQFLIQYYNGEERAKGNILERFSAQQFPDLHSELNLSSLELGDSALYFCASSVGGTNYGYTFGSGTRLTVV.

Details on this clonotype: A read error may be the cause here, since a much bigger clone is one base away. Here the CDR3 reads CASNLQGATGGLFF. The CDR3 nucleotides are TGTGCCAGCAACCTTCAGGGGGCGACCGGGGGGCTGTTTTTT. V gene TRBV3-1 combines with J gene TRBJ2-2; TRBD1 matches 8 bases. CDR1 is LGHDT and CDR2 is YNNKEL in the germline V gene (reference sequence). CDR3 length: 14 amino acids.

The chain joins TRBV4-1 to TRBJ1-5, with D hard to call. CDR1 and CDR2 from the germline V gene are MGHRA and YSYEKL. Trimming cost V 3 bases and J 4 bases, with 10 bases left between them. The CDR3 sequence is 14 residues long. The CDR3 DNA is TGCGCCAGCAGCCAGGAGGAAGAGAATCAGCCCCAGCATTTT. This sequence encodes CASSQEEENQPQHF.

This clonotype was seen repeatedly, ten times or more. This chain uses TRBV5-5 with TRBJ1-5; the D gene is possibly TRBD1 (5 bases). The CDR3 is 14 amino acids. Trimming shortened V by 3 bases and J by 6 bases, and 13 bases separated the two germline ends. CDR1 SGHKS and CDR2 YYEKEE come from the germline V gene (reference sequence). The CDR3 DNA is TGTGCCAGCAGCTCGGGGGGTACGGGTCAGCCCCAGCATTTT. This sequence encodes CASSSGGTGQPQHF.

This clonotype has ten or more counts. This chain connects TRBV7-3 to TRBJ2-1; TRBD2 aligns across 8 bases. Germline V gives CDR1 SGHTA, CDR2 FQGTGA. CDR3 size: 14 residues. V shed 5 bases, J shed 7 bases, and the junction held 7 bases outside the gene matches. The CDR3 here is CASSPGGAWNEQFF. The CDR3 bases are TGTGCCAGCAGCCCCGGGGGGGCGTGGAATGAGCAGTTCTTC.

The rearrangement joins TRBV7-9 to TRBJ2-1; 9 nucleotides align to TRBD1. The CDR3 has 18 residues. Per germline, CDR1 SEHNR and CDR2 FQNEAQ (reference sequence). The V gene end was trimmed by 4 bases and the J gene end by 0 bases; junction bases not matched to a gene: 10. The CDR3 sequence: CASSSDPGQGTSYNEQFF. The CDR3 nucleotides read TGTGCCAGCAGCTCCGACCCGGGACAGGGAACCTCCTACAATGAGCAGTTCTTC.

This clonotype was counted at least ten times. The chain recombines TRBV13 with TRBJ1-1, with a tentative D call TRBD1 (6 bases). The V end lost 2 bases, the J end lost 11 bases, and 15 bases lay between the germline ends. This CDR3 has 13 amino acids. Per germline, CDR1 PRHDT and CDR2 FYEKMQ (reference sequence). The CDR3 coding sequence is TGTGCCAGCAGCTTAACAGGGACTATGAATGCTTTCTTT. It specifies CASSLTGTMNAFF. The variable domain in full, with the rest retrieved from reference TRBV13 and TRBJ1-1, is AAGVIQSPRHLIKEKRETATLKCYPIPRHDTVYWYQQGPGQDPQFLISFYEKMQSDKGSIPDRFSAQQFSDYHSELNMSSLELGDSALYFCASSLTGTMNAFFGQGTRLTVV.

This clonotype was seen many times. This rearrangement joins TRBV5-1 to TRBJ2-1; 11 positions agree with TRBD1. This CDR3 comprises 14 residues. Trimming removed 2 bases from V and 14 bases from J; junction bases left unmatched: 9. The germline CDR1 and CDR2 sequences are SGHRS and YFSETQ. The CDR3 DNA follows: TGCGCCAGCAGCTTTGGGACAGGGGGGGGTAAGGAGTTCTTC. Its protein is CASSFGTGGGKEFF.

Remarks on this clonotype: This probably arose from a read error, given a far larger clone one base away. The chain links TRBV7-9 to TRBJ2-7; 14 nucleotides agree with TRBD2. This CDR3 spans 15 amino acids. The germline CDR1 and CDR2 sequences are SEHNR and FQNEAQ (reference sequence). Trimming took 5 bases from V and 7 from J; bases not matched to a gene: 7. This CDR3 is CASSTGTSGGREQYF. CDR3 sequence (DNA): TGTGCCAGCAGCACTGGGACTAGCGGGGGCCGGGAGCAGTACTTC.